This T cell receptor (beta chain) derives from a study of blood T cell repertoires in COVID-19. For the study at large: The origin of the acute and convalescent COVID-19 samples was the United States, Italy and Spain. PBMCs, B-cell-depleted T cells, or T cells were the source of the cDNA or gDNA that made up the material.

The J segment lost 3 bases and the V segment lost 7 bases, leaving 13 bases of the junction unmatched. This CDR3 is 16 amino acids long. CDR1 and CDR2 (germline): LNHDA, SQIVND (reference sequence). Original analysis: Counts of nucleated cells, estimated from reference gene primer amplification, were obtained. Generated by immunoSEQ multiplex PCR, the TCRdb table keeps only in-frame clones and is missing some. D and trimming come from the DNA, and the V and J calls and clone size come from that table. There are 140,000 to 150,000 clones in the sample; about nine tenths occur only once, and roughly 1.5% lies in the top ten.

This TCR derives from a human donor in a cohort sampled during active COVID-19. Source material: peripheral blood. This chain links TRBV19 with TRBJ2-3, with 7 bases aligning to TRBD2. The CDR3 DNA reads TGTGCCAGTAATTGGGGGGGAGACCCCTCGACAGATACGCAGTATTTT. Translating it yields CASNWGGDPSTDTQYF.